What follows are 6 T cell receptor beta chains derived from one specimen sequenced in a study of memory CD4+ T cells and cytomegalovirus serostatus. The sort gate was single viable CD3+CD4+CD8-CD45RO+ cells for memory CD4+ T cells. Generated by immunoSEQ multiplex PCR, the TCRdb table keeps only in-frame clones and is missing some. The sample contains about 41,000 clones, 76% of which appear only once. The sequencing input was memory CD4+ T cells from blood. The receptor source for this set is an adult in good health and CMV-seronegative.

The CDR3 reads CASSPIPRTGGNTEAFF. For the CDR3, the DNA is TGTGCCAGTAGTCCCATCCCCCGAACAGGGGGCAACACTGAAGCTTTCTTT. The gene calls are TRBV19 and TRBJ1-1, with 9 positions matching TRBD1. Trimming removed 5 bases from V and 2 bases from J; junction bases left unmatched: 12. CDR3 length: 17 amino acids. CDR1 is LNHDA and CDR2 is SQIVND in the germline V gene (reference sequence). The entire variable domain, with the rest obtained from reference TRBV19 and TRBJ1-1, is as follows: DGGITQSPKYLFRKEGQNVTLSCEQNLNHDAMYWYRQDPGQGLRLIYYSQIVNDFQKGDIAEGYSVSREKKESFPLTVTSAQKNPTAFYLCASSPIPRTGGNTEAFFGQGTRLTVV.

The chain couples TRBV15 to TRBJ1-5; D is undetermined. Trimming took 3 bases from V and 0 from J, leaving 12 bases between them. This CDR3 has 16 residues. Germline V gene sequence: CDR1 LNHNV, CDR2 YYDKDF (reference sequence). Here the CDR3 DNA reads TGTGCCACCAGCAGGATTAGAAATTATAGCAATCAGCCCCAGCATTTT. It yields the protein CATSRIRNYSNQPQHF.

A single count supports this clone. V is TRBV7-2 and J is TRBJ2-1; possibly TRBD2 for D (5 bases). The CDR3 extends over 14 amino acids. Germline V lookup: CDR1 SGHTA, CDR2 FQGNSA. The V gene lost 5 bases and the J gene lost 8 bases, with 16 bases spanning the gap. The CDR3 DNA is TGTGCCAGCAGCCTCATGGGGAGTCGCGATGAGCAGTTCTTC. This codes for CASSLMGSRDEQFF.

The chain joins TRBV29-1 to TRBJ2-7; the D gene is possibly TRBD1 (7 bases). In germline, CDR1 is SQVTM, CDR2 ANQGSEA. The CDR3 is made up of 13 amino acids. V was shortened by 6 bases and J by 6 bases, with 18 bases between the two germline ends. The CDR3: CSVQGGGVGEQYF. CDR3 nucleotide sequence: TGCAGCGTCCAAGGGGGCGGGGTGGGCGAGCAGTACTTC.

This chain uses TRBV19 with TRBJ1-3; D remains ambiguous. Germline CDR1 and CDR2: LNHDA and SQIVND (reference sequence). V lost 8 bases to trimming and J lost 4 bases, with 9 bases between them. CDR3 length: 12 amino acids. This CDR3 reads CASRQSGNTIYF. CDR3 in DNA: TGTGCCAGTCGCCAGAGCGGAAACACCATATATTTT.

This chain links TRBV14 with TRBJ1-1; D unclear. Germline V CDR1 and CDR2: SGHDN, FVKESK. V shed 0 bases and J shed 0 bases, with 11 bases lying between them. The CDR3 sequence is 16 residues long. CDR3 sequence: CASSQDWGFMNTEAFF. The CDR3 bases are TGTGCCAGCAGCCAAGATTGGGGTTTCATGAACACTGAAGCTTTCTTT.